These 21 T cell receptor beta chains were all obtained from the same sample, sequenced in a study of response to subunit inactivated influenza vaccine. TCRdb re-derived calls from the RT-PCR reads in MiXCR, one entry per CDR3 protein. Among around 710,000 distinct CDR3 sequences listed, about 14% were seen once. Sequences were derived from PBMCs from blood, sampled 14 to 15 days before vaccination. These receptors originate from a man aged 50 or older who received an inactivated influenza vaccine.

This chain connects TRBV7-8 to TRBJ2-1; D may be TRBD1 (6 bases). Per the germline V gene, CDR1 is SGHVS and CDR2 is FQNEAQ. This CDR3 contains 17 residues. Between the trimmed V and J ends, which lost 0 bases and 2 bases, there was a span of 14 bases. The CDR3 DNA is TGTGCCAGCAGCTTAGCGTATCGGACAGAGACCTACAATGAGCAGTTCTTC. Translating it yields CASSLAYRTETYNEQFF.

The chain has TRBV11-2 and TRBJ2-7; tentatively, D is TRBD2 (7 bases). The CDR3 runs to 19 residues. Germline CDR1 SGHAT, CDR2 FQNNGV. Trimming removed 6 bases from V and 4 bases from J, with 31 bases in between. Here the CDR3 reads CASREERRVRRGGLYEQYF. The DNA of the CDR3 is TGTGCCAGCAGGGAAGAGAGGAGGGTCCGGAGGGGGGGATTGTACGAGCAGTACTTC.

This clonotype occurred many times. The CDR3 loop reads CASSLTGYLFTDTQYF. DNA of the CDR3: TGTGCCAGCAGTTTGACAGGGTATCTCTTCACAGATACGCAGTATTTT. The gene calls are TRBV28 and TRBJ2-3; 7 bases are shared with TRBD1. Germline assignment: CDR1 MDHEN and CDR2 SYDVKM. V lost 3 bases and J lost 2; bases outside the gene matches: 8. The CDR3 runs 16 residues.

The chain has TRBV5-1 and TRBJ2-1, with 8 bases identical to TRBD2. Germline V lookup: CDR1 SGHRS, CDR2 YFSETQ. This CDR3 has 16 amino acids. V dropped 0 bases and J dropped 5; count of bases not matched to a gene: 7. Here the CDR3 reads CASSLAAGGVNNEQFF. CDR3 in DNA: TGCGCCAGCAGCTTGGCCGCGGGGGGCGTCAACAATGAGCAGTTCTTC. Supplemented by reference TRBV5-1 and TRBJ2-1, the full variable domain reads KAGVTQTPRYLIKTRGQQVTLSCSPISGHRSVSWYQQTPGQGLQFLFEYFSETQRNKGNFPGRFSGRQFSNSRSEMNVSTLELGDSALYLCASSLAAGGVNNEQFFGPGTRLTVL.

This clonotype appeared a few times. This chain joins TRBV5-1 and TRBJ1-1; 8 nucleotides match TRBD1. CDR1 and CDR2 (germline): SGHRS, YFSETQ. J gave up 1 base and V 4 bases, and 9 bases lay outside the gene matches. The CDR3 is 16 residues long. In DNA form, the CDR3 reads TGCGCCAGCAGCCCCACCACACAGGGGGGGAACACTGAAGCTTTCTTT. As protein: CASSPTTQGGNTEAFF.

There are a few counts of this clonotype. This sequence joins TRBV5-6 and TRBJ1-2, with 10 positions matching TRBD1. The CDR3 extends over 16 amino acids. Germline-derived CDR1 and CDR2 are SGHDT and YYEEEE. V shed 0 bases and J 3 bases; nucleotides not matched to a gene: 5. The CDR3, as DNA: TGTGCCAGCAGCTTGGCCTCGGGACAGGGGTACTATGGCTACACCTTC. This encodes CASSLASGQGYYGYTF.

There are a few counts of this clonotype. The chain carries TRBV2 and TRBJ2-6; D gene unclear. The CDR3 is made up of 17 amino acids. V dropped 4 bases and J dropped 4 bases, with 17 bases sitting between them. CDR1 and CDR2 from the germline V gene are SNHLY and FYNNEI. This chain's CDR3 is CASSGGSDDSGANVLTF. Here the CDR3 DNA reads TGTGCCAGCAGTGGTGGCAGTGACGACTCGGGGGCCAACGTCCTGACTTTC. Full variable domain (outside the CDR3, taken from reference TRBV2 and TRBJ2-6): EPEVTQTPSHQVTQMGQEVILRCVPISNHLYFYWYRQILGQKVEFLVSFYNNEISEKSEIFDDQFSVERPDGSNFTLKIRSTKLEDSAMYFCASSGGSDDSGANVLTFGAGSRLTVL.

The genes are TRBV7-2 and TRBJ2-1; D is possibly TRBD1 (5 bases). Per germline, CDR1 SGHTA and CDR2 FQGNSA. The CDR3 totals 13 residues. V was pared by 1 base and J by 10 bases, with 11 bases between. The CDR3 here is CASSLGATAEQFF. CDR3 nucleotides: TGTGCCAGCAGCTTAGGGGCGACAGCAGAGCAGTTCTTC.

The chain uses TRBV20-1 and TRBJ1-3; no definite D call. Germline values: CDR1 DFQATT, CDR2 SNEGSKA (reference sequence). The CDR3 sequence is 15 residues long. V lost 0 bases and J lost 0, with 9 bases in between. Written as DNA, the CDR3 is TGCAGTGCTAGAGATCCCAGGTCCTCTGGAAACACCATATATTTT. This codes for CSARDPRSSGNTIYF.

The V call is TRBV12-3 or TRBV12-4, the J call TRBJ2-3; the match to TRBD2 covers 9 bases. With V trimmed by 3 bases and J by 3 bases, 10 bases remained unmatched. The CDR3 totals 17 residues. Here the CDR3 DNA reads TGTGCCAGCAGTTTCGCCCGATTAGCGGGAGTAACAGATACGCAGTATTTT. It is translated as CASSFARLAGVTDTQYF.

This clonotype was detected a few times. An end of the junction differs from the germline gene, which may be a read error. The chain employs TRBV7-2 and TRBJ2-1; the D gene is possibly TRBD2 (7 bases). The CDR3 has 15 amino acids. Germline-derived CDR1 and CDR2 are SGHTA and FQGNSA. CDR3 DNA sequence: TGTGCCAGCAGATTAGGGGGGGCGTCCTACAATGAGCAGTTCTTC. As protein: CASRLGGASYNEQFF.

The CDR3 region is CASSLGQGFDNEQFF. DNA of the CDR3: TGTGCCAGCAGCCTCGGACAGGGGTTCGACAATGAGCAGTTCTTC. The rearrangement uses TRBV12-3 or TRBV12-4 and TRBJ2-1; 9 bases match TRBD1. This CDR3 contains 15 residues. V lost 6 bases and J lost 5; bases outside the gene matches: 8.

This clonotype was found a few times. This chain connects TRBV7-2 to TRBJ1-3; D is perhaps TRBD1 (5 bases). The CDR3 contains 17 residues. V gave up 1 base and J gave up 1 base, with 14 bases separating them. CDR1 is SGHTA and CDR2 is FQGNSA in the germline V gene. As DNA, the CDR3 is TGTGCCAGCAGCTTAGGGGGGAGTACGGTTTCTGGAAACACCATATATTTT. It yields the protein CASSLGGSTVSGNTIYF.

V gene TRBV18 combines with J gene TRBJ1-5; tentatively, D is TRBD1 (6 bases). V lost 3 bases and J lost 3, with 12 bases in between. This CDR3 is 15 amino acids long. The germline gives CDR1 KGHSH, CDR2 LQKENI. In DNA form, the CDR3 reads TGTGCCAGCTCACCCGACACAGGGAACAATCAGCCCCAGCATTTT. This translates into CASSPDTGNNQPQHF.

In its sample, this clonotype was seen many times. J is TRBJ1-5 and V is TRBV15; D is possibly TRBD1 (6 bases). Per the germline V gene, CDR1 is LNHNV and CDR2 is YYDKDF (reference sequence). The CDR3 runs to 16 residues. Between the trimmed V and J ends, which lost 0 bases and 1 base, there was a span of 10 bases. The CDR3 here is CATSRDGGLSNQPQHF. CDR3 bases: TGTGCCACCAGCAGAGATGGGGGGCTCAGCAATCAGCCCCAGCATTTT.

This clonotype showed up many times. CDR3 DNA: TGCAGCGTTACCCCATTTTCCCAGAACTATGGCTACACCTTC. Translating gives CSVTPFSQNYGYTF. The gene calls are TRBV29-1 and TRBJ1-2; unclear D gene. With 5 bases removed from V and 2 bases from J, the gap between germline ends came to 15 bases. This CDR3 region has 14 residues. Germline V gene lookup returns CDR1 SQVTM and CDR2 ANQGSEA.

This clonotype turned up a few times. The V and J genes are TRBV20-1 and TRBJ2-1; TRBD2 matches 10 bases. Germline values: CDR1 DFQATT, CDR2 SNEGSKA (reference sequence). J lost 5 bases, V lost 6 bases, and 13 bases had no gene match. The CDR3 spans 16 residues. CDR3 DNA: TGCAGTGCGAGCGGCCCTAGCGGGGGAAGGAACAATGAGCAGTTCTTC. Translated: CSASGPSGGRNNEQFF.

This clonotype was seen more than once but under ten times. V usage is TRBV7-2 and J usage is TRBJ2-7; maybe TRBD1 (6 bases). Germline lookup yields CDR1 SGHTA and CDR2 FQGNSA. Trimming removed 1 base at V and 5 bases at J, with 12 bases between. The CDR3 is 14 amino acids. CDR3 sequence (DNA): TGTGCCAGCAGCTTAGTTGGGGGCGCGAACGAGCAGTACTTC. Protein: CASSLVGGANEQYF.

J is TRBJ2-2 and V is TRBV15; 8 nucleotides agree with TRBD1. Trimming at V came to 5 bases and at J to 6 bases, leaving 5 bases not matched to a gene. This CDR3 contains 14 residues. In germline, CDR1 is LNHNV, CDR2 YYDKDF (reference sequence). The DNA of the CDR3 is TGTGCCACCAGCTTCGGACAGGGCCCCGGGGAGCTGTTTTTT. Translating gives CATSFGQGPGELFF.

This clonotype was recorded many times. The chain employs TRBV7-2 and TRBJ1-4; 9 bases are a match to TRBD1. The CDR3 extends over 15 amino acids. CDR1 SGHTA and CDR2 FQGNSA come from the germline V gene. V lost 5 bases, J lost 4 bases, and 5 bases stayed unmatched. DNA for the CDR3: TGTGCCAGCAGCACACGGACAGGGGTTAATGAAAAACTGTTTTTT. Translating it yields CASSTRTGVNEKLFF.

The gene calls are TRBV7-8 and TRBJ2-7; 8 bases are shared with TRBD1. Germline V lookup: CDR1 SGHVS, CDR2 FQNEAQ. V was pared by 6 bases and J by 7 bases, with 11 bases of the junction left unmatched. The CDR3 covers 14 residues. The CDR3 loop is CASSRGTGPLEQYF. The CDR3 DNA follows: TGTGCCAGCAGTAGAGGGACAGGTCCGTTGGAGCAGTACTTC.